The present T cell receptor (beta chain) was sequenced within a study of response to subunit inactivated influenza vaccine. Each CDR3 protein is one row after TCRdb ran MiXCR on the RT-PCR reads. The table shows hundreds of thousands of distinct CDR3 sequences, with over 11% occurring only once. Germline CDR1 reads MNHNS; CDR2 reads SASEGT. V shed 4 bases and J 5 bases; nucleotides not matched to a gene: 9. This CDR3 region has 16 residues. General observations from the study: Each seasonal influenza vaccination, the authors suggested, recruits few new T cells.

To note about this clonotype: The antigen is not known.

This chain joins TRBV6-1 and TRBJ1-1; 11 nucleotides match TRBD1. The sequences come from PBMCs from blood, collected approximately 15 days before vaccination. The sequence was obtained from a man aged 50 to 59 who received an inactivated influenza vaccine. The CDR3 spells CASSVGTGGRKTEAFF. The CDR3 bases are TGTGCCAGCAGTGTTGGGACAGGGGGAAGAAAGACTGAAGCTTTCTTT.